Detailed here is one TCR beta chain. This table comes from immunoSEQ multiplex PCR, and its TCRdb copy is limited to in-frame clones, with some not included. The sample shows about 110,000 clones, less than 90% of them seen only once. These data originate in a study of identifying expanded T cells in peripheral blood. With 5 bases removed from V and 5 bases from J, the gap between germline ends came to 12 bases. CDR1 is SQVTM, CDR2 ANQGSEA, per germline. The CDR3 extends over 12 amino acids. The rearrangement uses TRBV29-1 and TRBJ1-2; D is uncertain. Input material: blood. This clonotype was obtained from a person aged 18 to 75 in good health. In nucleotides, the CDR3 is TGCAGCGTTTACGGGAGGGAATATGGCTACACCTTC. This gives the protein CSVYGREYGYTF.